Below are 30 T cell receptor beta chains sequenced from a single sample in a study of blood T cells in healthy people across ages. The authors ran a second PCR of roughly 6 to 12 cycles using a sample-barcoded 5' primer and a J-beta primer mix. TCRdb re-called the 5' RACE reads with MiXCR, one entry per CDR3 protein. The sample yields about a million distinct CDR3 sequences, under 40% seen once. Sequencing was performed on blood. The source is a man between 18 and 35 years old in good health.

This clonotype was recorded a few times. V and J are TRBV4-1 and TRBJ2-1, with 9 bases that match TRBD2. The V and J ends lost 1 base and 7 bases, in that order; junction bases with no gene match: 8. The CDR3 runs 16 residues. The germline gives CDR1 MGHRA, CDR2 YSYEKL. CDR3 nucleotide sequence: TGCGCCAGCAGCCAAGTTCGGCTAGCGGGGAAAAATGAGCAGTTCTTC. The encoded protein is CASSQVRLAGKNEQFF.

This clonotype appeared a few times. CDR3 protein: CASRVRPSQGYGYTF. In DNA form, the CDR3 reads TGTGCCAGCAGAGTCCGACCCTCGCAGGGCTATGGCTACACCTTC. The chain employs TRBV9 and TRBJ1-2; TRBD1 might be the D (5 bases). The CDR3 totals 15 residues. Trimming took off 5 bases at V and 4 bases at J, with 18 bases between the two ends. Germline assignment: CDR1 SGDLS and CDR2 YYNGEE. Complete variable domain (other parts from reference TRBV9 and TRBJ1-2): DSGVTQTPKHLITATGQRVTLRCSPRSGDLSVYWYQQSLDQGLQFLIQYYNGEERAKGNILERFSAQQFPDLHSELNLSSLELGDSALYFCASRVRPSQGYGYTFGSGTRLTVV.

In this sample, this clonotype turned up a few times. The chain carries TRBV5-6 and TRBJ1-4; D is ambiguous. Deletions cut 4 bases from V and 6 bases from J, with 13 bases between. CDR1 and CDR2 from the germline V gene are SGHDT and YYEEEE. The CDR3 is 14 residues long. The CDR3 sequence: CASSRTENHEKLFF. CDR3 DNA: TGTGCCAGCAGCCGCACTGAGAACCATGAAAAACTGTTTTTT.

This clonotype occurred a few times. The V and J genes are TRBV30 and TRBJ1-4; D ambiguous. Trimming took off 1 base at V and 8 bases at J, with 11 bases between the two ends. CDR1 is GTSNPN and CDR2 is SVGIG in the germline V gene (reference sequence). The CDR3 length is 13 residues. CDR3 region: CAWSELSEEKLFF. The CDR3 DNA sequence: TGTGCCTGGAGTGAACTTAGCGAGGAAAAACTGTTTTTT.

This clonotype was counted a few times. V and J are TRBV4-1 and TRBJ1-6; D is unclear. Trimming shortened V by 3 bases and J by 8 bases, and 14 bases separated the two germline ends. CDR1 MGHRA and CDR2 YSYEKL come from the germline V gene. The CDR3 extends over 15 amino acids. The CDR3 is CASSHFWQEYSPLHF. The CDR3 coding sequence is TGCGCCAGCAGCCATTTTTGGCAGGAGTATTCACCCCTCCACTTT.

This clonotype was counted many times. This sequence joins TRBV11-2 and TRBJ2-6; D might be TRBD1 or TRBD2, each matching 6 bases. The CDR3 consists of 18 residues. Trimming took 0 bases from V and 3 from J, leaving 15 bases between them. Per germline, CDR1 SGHAT and CDR2 FQNNGV. The CDR3 protein is CASSLDPGAPFGANVLTF. The CDR3 DNA sequence: TGTGCCAGCAGCTTAGATCCGGGGGCGCCGTTTGGGGCCAACGTCCTGACTTTC.

This chain links TRBV20-1 with TRBJ2-3; possible D gene TRBD1, 5 bases. Germline CDR1 is DFQATT and CDR2 is SNEGSKA (reference sequence). This CDR3 is built from 10 residues. V was shortened by 6 bases and J by 8 bases, with 9 bases between the two germline ends. CDR3 DNA: TGCAGTGCCGCCCAGGGTACGCAGTATTTT. It yields the protein CSAAQGTQYF.

Note on this clonotype: The junction and the germline gene differ at one end; a read error may be behind it. The V call is TRBV6-2 or TRBV6-3, the J call TRBJ2-5, with TRBD2 identical over 9 bases. The CDR3 has 19 amino acids. Per germline, CDR1 MNHEY and CDR2 SVGEGT. CDR3 coding DNA: TGTGCCAGCGGTTACCCTGTCGTAAGCGGGGGGACGTACCAAGAGACCCAGTACTTC. As protein: CASGYPVVSGGTYQETQYF.

This chain connects TRBV10-3 to TRBJ2-7, with D unclear. Trimming shortened V by 1 base and J by 2 bases, and 6 bases separated the two germline ends. The CDR3 is 13 residues long. Germline V gives CDR1 ENHRY, CDR2 SYGVKD. The CDR3 loop is CAISEYQTYEQYF. The DNA for the CDR3 is TGTGCCATCAGTGAGTACCAAACCTACGAGCAGTACTTC.

About this clonotype: A much larger clone differs from this one at a single base, so this may be a read error. The chain joins TRBV10-3 to TRBJ2-3, with D tentatively TRBD1 or TRBD2 (5 bases each). The CDR3 is made up of 14 amino acids. The V end lost 4 bases, the J end lost 4 bases, and 12 bases lay between the germline ends. Per germline, CDR1 ENHRY and CDR2 SYGVKD. The CDR3 region has the DNA TGTGCCATCAGTGCGGGACCAATCGCAGATACGCAGTATTTT. Its translation is CAISAGPIADTQYF.

This clonotype was detected only once. V usage is TRBV5-1 and J usage is TRBJ1-2, with a tentative D call TRBD1 (5 bases). The germline gives CDR1 SGHRS, CDR2 YFSETQ. The germline V and J ends were trimmed by 4 bases and 6 bases, with 16 bases remaining between them. CDR3 size: 14 residues. CDR3 protein: CASSLTQGGDGYTF. CDR3 in DNA: TGCGCCAGCAGCCTCACACAAGGAGGGGATGGCTACACCTTC.

This clonotype was found a few times. This chain links TRBV2 with TRBJ2-7, with 7 nucleotides matching TRBD2. Germline lookup yields CDR1 SNHLY and CDR2 FYNNEI. The J segment lost 7 bases and the V segment lost 8 bases, leaving 14 bases of the junction unmatched. The CDR3 spans 14 residues. The CDR3 loop is CASQRETSSGEQYF. CDR3 sequence (DNA): TGTGCCAGCCAACGAGAGACTAGCTCTGGGGAGCAGTACTTC.

V gene TRBV20-1 combines with J gene TRBJ2-1, with TRBD2 matching 9 bases. The CDR3 length is 16 residues. Germline CDR1 DFQATT, CDR2 SNEGSKA (reference sequence). The J segment lost 4 bases and the V segment lost 2 bases, leaving 9 bases of the junction unmatched. This CDR3 is CSARKLASGVYNEQFF. The CDR3 DNA is TGCAGTGCTAGAAAGCTGGCTAGCGGGGTATACAATGAGCAGTTCTTC.

This clonotype occurred a few times. The chain couples TRBV11-2 to TRBJ1-1; D is unclear. The CDR3 length is 13 residues. V was trimmed by 3 bases and J by 3 bases, leaving 8 bases between them. Germline V gene data show CDR1 as SGHAT and CDR2 as FQNNGV. This chain's CDR3 is CASSFSADTEAFF. The CDR3 bases are TGTGCCAGCAGCTTCTCGGCGGACACTGAAGCTTTCTTT.

The V gene is TRBV6-1, the J gene TRBJ1-5, with 7 nucleotides matching TRBD1. V lost 2 bases to trimming and J lost 0 bases; unmatched junction nucleotides: 4. Germline loops: CDR1 MNHNS, CDR2 SASEGT. The CDR3 covers 16 residues. CDR3 amino acids: CASSELTGFSNQPQHF. CDR3 sequence (DNA): TGTGCCAGCAGTGAATTGACAGGGTTTAGCAATCAGCCCCAGCATTTT.

The chain is built from TRBV12-3 or TRBV12-4 and TRBJ2-3, with 7 bases matching TRBD1. The CDR3 covers 15 residues. V gave up 1 base and J gave up 4 bases; unmatched junction bases: 5. The CDR3 region is CASSLGDSEADTQYF. CDR3 sequence (DNA): TGTGCCAGCAGTTTAGGGGACAGCGAGGCAGATACGCAGTATTTT.

This clonotype came up a few times. The V gene is TRBV7-9, the J gene TRBJ2-4; D gene ambiguous. The V gene's germline CDR1 is SEHNR and CDR2 FQNEAQ (reference sequence). V was trimmed by 0 bases and J by 8 bases, leaving 11 bases between them. CDR3 length: 14 residues. CDR3 nucleotides: TGTGCCAGCAGCTTAGCTGGGGTGGTGGACATTCAGTACTTC. Protein: CASSLAGVVDIQYF.

This clonotype has a count of ten or more. This chain connects TRBV9 to TRBJ2-5; possibly TRBD2 for D (5 bases). Germline CDR1 reads SGDLS; CDR2 reads YYNGEE. CDR3 size: 15 residues. Trimming took 0 bases from V and 5 from J, leaving 14 bases between them. The CDR3 sequence is CASSVGLGQRETQYF. CDR3 DNA sequence: TGTGCCAGCAGCGTAGGACTTGGCCAGCGGGAGACCCAGTACTTC.

This clonotype was seen a handful of times. The rearrangement joins TRBV20-1 to TRBJ1-4; tentative D call: TRBD1 (6 bases). The germline V gene encodes CDR1 DFQATT and CDR2 SNEGSKA (reference sequence). V was shortened by 1 base and J by 0 bases, with 12 bases between the two germline ends. This CDR3 is 16 amino acids long. In DNA, the CDR3 is TGCAGTGCTAGAGTCGGAGGGGGGGCAACTAATGAAAAACTGTTTTTT. This codes for CSARVGGGATNEKLFF.

This clonotype was seen a few times. The J gene is TRBJ1-2, the V gene TRBV10-3; TRBD1 might be the D (5 bases). CDR1 and CDR2 from the germline V gene are ENHRY and SYGVKD. V was cut by 2 bases and J by 9 bases, with 16 bases left in between. There are 14 residues in the CDR3. As DNA, the CDR3 is TGTGCCATCAGTGAGGCCGCGGACACCCACCGCTACACCTTC. Translated: CAISEAADTHRYTF.

The chain has TRBV4-3 and TRBJ2-7, with D possibly matching TRBD2 (6 bases). V gave up 4 bases and J gave up 6 bases, with 16 bases separating them. The CDR3 consists of 14 residues. Germline V CDR1 and CDR2: LGHNA, YSLEER. CDR3 residues: CASSLTSRGAEQYF. The CDR3 DNA reads as TGCGCCAGCAGCCTGACTAGTAGGGGAGCCGAGCAGTACTTC.

This clonotype has just a few counts. The rearrangement links TRBV11-2 to TRBJ2-7, with D tentatively TRBD1 (5 bases). Germline assignment: CDR1 SGHAT and CDR2 FQNNGV. V was cut by 5 bases and J by 3 bases, with 11 bases left in between. The CDR3 length is 13 residues. The CDR3 loop is CASSGKGIYEQYF. In nucleotides, the CDR3 is TGTGCCAGCAGCGGGAAGGGGATCTACGAGCAGTACTTC.

A few counts support this clonotype. This chain uses TRBV12-3 or TRBV12-4 with TRBJ1-1, with D possibly being TRBD1 (6 bases). Trimming took 0 bases from V and 4 from J, leaving 12 bases between them. The CDR3 is 15 residues long. CDR3 nucleotides: TGTGCCAGCAGTTTAGCTGGACAGCGGGCCACTGAAGCTTTCTTT. Residues: CASSLAGQRATEAFF.

V and J are TRBV20-1 and TRBJ2-7, with D perhaps being TRBD1 or TRBD2 (6 bases each). V was pared by 7 bases and J by 7 bases, with 8 bases between. The germline V gene encodes CDR1 DFQATT and CDR2 SNEGSKA (reference sequence). The CDR3 is 9 residues long. The CDR3 DNA follows: TGCAGTGGGGGGGCAGAGCAGTACTTC. It codes for CSGGAEQYF.

This clonotype was detected only a few times. V is TRBV27 and J is TRBJ1-2; the D gene is possibly TRBD1 (5 bases). The germline gives CDR1 MNHEY, CDR2 SMNVEV (reference sequence). This CDR3 is built from 13 residues. The germline V and J ends were trimmed by 3 bases and 8 bases, with 13 bases remaining between them. The CDR3 spells CASSFGGARGYTF. The CDR3 coding sequence is TGTGCCAGCAGTTTCGGAGGGGCTAGGGGCTACACCTTC.

The V and J genes are TRBV25-1 and TRBJ2-7; 11 bases fit TRBD2. The CDR3 covers 16 residues. V lost 7 bases, J lost 7 bases, and 15 bases stayed unmatched. Germline V gives CDR1 MGHDK, CDR2 SYGVNS. The CDR3 spells CASTPSTSGEDNEQYF. DNA for the CDR3: TGTGCCAGCACGCCCTCGACTAGCGGGGAAGACAATGAGCAGTACTTC.

Turning to this clonotype: This may come from a read error, since a much larger clone is one base off. V usage is TRBV10-3 and J usage is TRBJ2-3; D is possibly TRBD1 (6 bases). Trimming stripped 11 bases from V and 4 bases from J, with 10 bases between. This CDR3 contains 11 residues. The germline CDR1 and CDR2 sequences are ENHRY and SYGVKD. The CDR3 protein is CAATGADTQYF. CDR3 coding DNA: TGTGCCGCGACAGGCGCAGATACGCAGTATTTT.

This clonotype was recorded a few times. J is TRBJ2-3 and V is TRBV20-1; D is uncertain. Germline assignment: CDR1 DFQATT and CDR2 SNEGSKA (reference sequence). The ends were cut back, 3 bases at V and 0 bases at J, with 13 bases in the middle. The CDR3 has 15 residues. CDR3 protein: CSARLPQTSTDTQYF. For the CDR3, the DNA is TGCAGTGCTAGGCTTCCGCAAACTAGCACAGATACGCAGTATTTT.

In its sample, this clonotype was seen a few times. This rearrangement joins TRBV4-2 to TRBJ1-5, with TRBD1 matching 7 bases. This CDR3 has 15 amino acids. Trimming took 0 bases from V and 7 from J; bases not matched to a gene: 6. The germline gives CDR1 LGHNA, CDR2 YNFKEQ. The CDR3 here is CASSQEGDRDQPQHF. CDR3 DNA sequence: TGTGCCAGCAGCCAAGAAGGTGACAGGGACCAGCCCCAGCATTTT.

The DNA of the CDR3 is TGCGCCAGCAGCGACAGACTAGCGGGGGGTGGTGAGCAGTTCTTC. It encodes CASSDRLAGGGEQFF. The V and J genes are TRBV4-1 and TRBJ2-1, with 13 bases lining up with TRBD2. V shed 5 bases, J shed 9 bases, and the junction held 7 bases outside the gene matches. The CDR3 loop spans 15 amino acids. Germline CDR1 reads MGHRA; CDR2 reads YSYEKL.